The rows below give T cell receptor beta chains drawn from one sample of a study of blood T cell repertoires in COVID-19. Here immunoSEQ multiplex PCR was the method, and the copy in TCRdb shows in-frame clones only, minus some. The sample contains approximately 250,000 clones, over 70% of which appear only once. Sequencing input: peripheral blood. These receptors were taken from a human donor in a cohort sampled during active COVID-19. CDR3s include the opening cysteine and the closing phenylalanine or tryptophan. A D gene is named only where the DNA matches it firmly. The size of a clone is reported for some rows only, either as once, few or many, or as a class for expanded clones.

d_gene	v_gene	abundance	j_gene	CDR3aa	CDR3nt
NA	TRBV3-1/TRBV3-2	NA	TRBJ2-3	CASSQDLDTQYF	TGTGCCAGCAGCCAAGATCTAGATACGCAGTATTTT
NA	TRBV7-2	NA	TRBJ2-7	CASSLAAPPYEQYF	TGTGCCAGCAGCTTAGCGGCACCCCCCTACGAGCAGTACTTC
NA	TRBV5-1	NA	TRBJ1-6	CASSLRRTNNSPLHF	TGCGCCAGCAGCTTGCGCAGAACAAATAATTCACCCCTCCACTTT
NA	TRBV5-4	NA	TRBJ2-3	CASSRLSGATDTQYF	TGTGCCAGCAGCCGACTTAGTGGGGCCACAGATACGCAGTATTTT
TRBD1	TRBV18	NA	TRBJ1-1	CASSPPRGQGSTEAFF	TGTGCCAGCTCACCACCGAGGGGACAGGGGAGTACTGAAGCTTTCTTT
NA	TRBV29-1	few	TRBJ1-4	CSVIGQLNEKLFF	TGCAGCGTAATCGGACAGCTAAATGAAAAACTGTTTTTT
NA	TRBV28	once	TRBJ2-7	CASSTSAAGGNGEQYF	NA
TRBD2	TRBV9	NA	TRBJ2-7	CASSPRGTSGGGNEQYF	TGTGCCAGCAGCCCACGGGGGACTAGCGGAGGGGGCAACGAGCAGTACTTC
TRBD1	TRBV5-1	NA	TRBJ2-3	CASSLVGGADTQYF	TGCGCCAGCAGCTTGGTAGGGGGCGCAGATACGCAGTATTTT
NA	TRBV3-1/TRBV3-2	once	TRBJ2-7	CASSPRGRAENSYEQYF	TGTGCCAGCAGCCCGCGAGGGCGGGCGGAAAACTCCTACGAGCAGTACTTC
NA	TRBV14	NA	TRBJ2-2	CASSQDAGIGELFF	TGTGCCAGCAGCCAAGATGCGGGCATCGGGGAGCTGTTTTTT
NA	TRBV6-6	NA	TRBJ2-3	CASSYSSGLNTQYF	TGTGCCAGCAGTTACTCCAGCGGGTTAAATACGCAGTATTTT
NA	TRBV10-3	NA	TRBJ1-1	CAISVGQPNTEAFF	TGTGCCATCAGTGTCGGACAGCCGAACACTGAAGCTTTCTTT
TRBD1	TRBV28	NA	TRBJ2-4	CASSSRKGLGQINIQYF	TGTGCCAGCAGTTCCAGGAAAGGGCTGGGACAGATAAACATTCAGTACTTC
TRBD2	TRBV13	NA	TRBJ2-3	CASSFGAGGFTDTQYF	TGTGCCAGCAGCTTCGGAGCGGGGGGGTTCACAGATACGCAGTATTTT
TRBD1	TRBV18	NA	TRBJ1-2	CASSPPTGRKDYGYTF	TGTGCCAGCTCACCACCGACAGGGCGGAAGGATTATGGCTACACCTTC
TRBD1	TRBV25-1	NA	TRBJ1-3	CATMTGSGNTIYF	TGTGCCACCATGACAGGGTCTGGAAACACCATATATTTT
NA	TRBV28	NA	TRBJ2-5	CASRLGGQETQYF	TGTGCCAGCAGGCTTGGGGGGCAAGAGACCCAGTACTTC
TRBD2	TRBV6-2/TRBV6-3	NA	TRBJ2-5	CASSYSLAGGPETQYF	TGTGCCAGCAGTTACTCCTTGGCGGGGGGGCCAGAGACCCAGTACTTC
TRBD2	TRBV10-1	many	TRBJ2-1	CASSRDYSNNEQFF	TGCGCCAGCAGCCGGGACTATAGCAACAATGAGCAGTTCTTC
NA	TRBV7-9	many	TRBJ2-1	CASSFDSRYNEQFF	TGTGCCAGCAGCTTTGATAGTCGGTACAATGAGCAGTTCTTC
NA	TRBV6-2/TRBV6-3	NA	TRBJ2-1	CASSSGGNFEQFF	TGTGCCAGCAGTTCCGGCGGGAATTTTGAGCAGTTCTTC
NA	TRBV28	NA	TRBJ1-1	CASSLSAGTYTEAFF	TGTGCCAGCAGTTTATCGGCAGGGACTTACACTGAAGCTTTCTTT
TRBD1	TRBV27	NA	TRBJ2-7	CASSPGQGSVSYEQYF	TGTGCCAGCAGCCCCGGACAGGGTTCCGTATCCTACGAGCAGTACTTC
NA	TRBV6-5	NA	TRBJ2-3	CASSKLDTQYF	TGTGCCAGCAGTAAACTGGATACGCAGTATTTT
NA	TRBV14	NA	TRBJ1-1	CASSPYGGARSTEAFF	TGTGCCAGCAGCCCCTACGGCGGGGCGCGTAGCACTGAAGCTTTCTTT
TRBD1	TRBV7-8	once	TRBJ2-7	CASSYGTGASHEQYF	TGTGCCAGCAGCTACGGGACAGGGGCGAGCCACGAGCAGTACTTC
TRBD2	TRBV7-3	once	TRBJ2-2	CASQPGTSGRAGELFF	TGTGCCAGCCAGCCCGGGACTAGCGGGAGGGCCGGGGAGCTGTTTTTT
TRBD2	TRBV27	NA	TRBJ2-7	CASSLSSGGYEQYF	TGTGCCAGCAGTTTATCGAGCGGGGGCTACGAGCAGTACTTC
NA	TRBV11-2	NA	TRBJ2-3	CASSLERGSTDTQYF	TGTGCCAGCAGCTTAGAGCGGGGAAGCACAGATACGCAGTATTTT
TRBD2	TRBV11-2	once	TRBJ2-7	CASSPFQGGGEQYF	TGTGCCAGCAGCCCATTCCAGGGCGGGGGCGAGCAGTACTTC
NA	TRBV7-2	NA	TRBJ1-6	CASSPERRVGIQSPLHF	TGTGCCAGCAGCCCAGAGCGGAGGGTGGGGATTCAATCACCCCTCCACTTT
NA	TRBV5-4	NA	TRBJ2-4	CASSQTSAKNIQYF	TGTGCCAGCAGCCAAACATCGGCCAAAAACATTCAGTACTTC
NA	TRBV18	NA	TRBJ2-1	CASSPTNTRVNEQFF	TGTGCCAGCTCACCAACTAATACTAGAGTCAATGAGCAGTTCTTC
TRBD1	TRBV9	NA	TRBJ1-1	CASSLRGTGGFSEAFF	TGTGCCAGCAGCCTCAGAGGGACAGGGGGTTTCTCTGAAGCTTTCTTT
TRBD1	TRBV15	few	TRBJ2-7	CATSLNRGPAYEQYF	TGTGCCACCAGCCTAAACAGGGGGCCGGCCTACGAGCAGTACTTC
NA	TRBV6-5	once	TRBJ1-2	CASRYTGYFDGYTF	TGTGCCAGCAGATATACAGGGTATTTCGATGGCTACACCTTC
TRBD2	TRBV7-2	NA	TRBJ2-5	CASSRGTSGGQETQYF	TGTGCCAGCAGCCGTGGGACTAGCGGGGGCCAAGAGACCCAGTACTTC
TRBD2	TRBV12-5	NA	TRBJ2-3	CASGLGLARHTDTQYF	TGTGCTAGTGGTCTAGGACTAGCGCGCCACACAGATACGCAGTATTTT
TRBD2	TRBV2	few	TRBJ2-3	CASGPSGASTDTQYF	TGTGCCAGCGGGCCTAGCGGAGCTAGCACAGATACGCAGTATTTT
NA	TRBV21-1	NA	TRBJ1-5	CASSKKLYRVDSNQPQHF	TGTGCCAGCAGCAAAAAACTTTACAGGGTCGATAGCAATCAGCCCCAGCATTTT
NA	TRBV7-2	NA	TRBJ1-1	CASSLEAGRGTEAFF	TGTGCCAGCAGCTTAGAGGCAGGGCGGGGCACTGAAGCTTTCTTT
NA	TRBV28	NA	TRBJ2-7	CASVAWVSGNEQYF	TGTGCCAGCGTTGCCTGGGTCTCAGGGAACGAGCAGTACTTC
TRBD2	TRBV9	NA	TRBJ2-1	CASSVGLAGINEQFF	TGTGCCAGCAGCGTCGGACTAGCGGGAATCAATGAGCAGTTCTTC
NA	TRBV6-5	NA	TRBJ1-5	CASSSYRTNQPQHF	TGTGCCAGCAGCAGCTACAGGACCAATCAGCCCCAGCATTTT
NA	TRBV18	NA	TRBJ1-2	CASSPYRQPDYGYTF	TGTGCCAGCTCACCATACAGACAACCGGACTATGGCTACACCTTC
TRBD2	TRBV28	NA	TRBJ2-7	CASSRYPGTSGTYEQYF	TGTGCCAGCAGTCGCTACCCCGGGACTAGCGGTACCTACGAGCAGTACTTC
TRBD1	TRBV6-5	NA	TRBJ2-3	CASSSLWTGGTDTQYF	TGTGCCAGCAGTTCCCTGTGGACAGGGGGCACAGATACGCAGTATTTT
NA	TRBV28	NA	TRBJ2-3	CASTPRRGQHSTDTQYF	TGTGCCAGCACCCCAAGGCGAGGACAACATAGCACAGATACGCAGTATTTT
NA	TRBV29-1	NA	TRBJ2-3	CSGRPQGPDTQYF	TGCAGCGGCCGGCCTCAGGGTCCAGATACGCAGTATTTT
TRBD1	TRBV19	NA	TRBJ1-5	CASSLRDRYSNQPQHF	TGTGCCAGTAGTCTCCGGGACAGGTATAGCAATCAGCCCCAGCATTTT